Described below is a single T cell receptor beta chain sequence and its context. What it recognizes is unknown. This entry comes from a study of T cells in Graves' hyperthyroidism and ophthalmopathy. It was RNA transcripts that yielded the amplified TCR beta CDR3 regions. TCR CDR3 regions were first amplified by RT-PCR with HTBI primers. TCRdb reprocessed the multiplex PCR reads with MiXCR, giving one entry per CDR3 protein. Counted here are approximately 570,000 distinct CDR3 sequences, 15% to 20% occurring once; the ten biggest clones make up about 45%. Regarding the study as a whole: Also found in blood were most expanded thyroid clonotypes above 0.001. A median approximately 6.8 months before onset, the model predicted ophthalmopathy.

The clonotype comes from a man aged 35 to 55 with Graves' ophthalmopathy. Sample: blood.

In nucleotides, the CDR3 is TGTGCCAGCTCACCACTGGGACAGGGGGCTTCTGAAAAACTGTTTTTT. Residues: CASSPLGQGASEKLFF. The J gene is TRBJ1-4, the V gene TRBV18, with TRBD1 matching over 12 bases. Looked up from germline, CDR1 is KGHSH and CDR2 is LQKENI. The V segment lost 1 base and the J segment 7 bases; nucleotides outside the gene matches: 4. The CDR3 covers 16 residues.